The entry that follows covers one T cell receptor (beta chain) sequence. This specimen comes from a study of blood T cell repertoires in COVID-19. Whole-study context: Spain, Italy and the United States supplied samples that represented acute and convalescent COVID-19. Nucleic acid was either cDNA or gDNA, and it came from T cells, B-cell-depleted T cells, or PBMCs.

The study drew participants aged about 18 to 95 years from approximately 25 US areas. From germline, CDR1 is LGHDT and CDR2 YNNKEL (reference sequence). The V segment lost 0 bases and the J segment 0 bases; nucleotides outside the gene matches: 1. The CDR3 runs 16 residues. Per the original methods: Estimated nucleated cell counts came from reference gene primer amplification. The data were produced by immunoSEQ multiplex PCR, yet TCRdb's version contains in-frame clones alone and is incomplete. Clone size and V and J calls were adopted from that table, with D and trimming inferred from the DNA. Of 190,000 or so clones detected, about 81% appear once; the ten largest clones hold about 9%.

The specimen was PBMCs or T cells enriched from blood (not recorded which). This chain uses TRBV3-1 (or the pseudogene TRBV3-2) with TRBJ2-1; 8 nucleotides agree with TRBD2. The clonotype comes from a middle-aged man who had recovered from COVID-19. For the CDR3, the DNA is TGTGCCAGCAGCCAAGACAGCGGGAGCTCCTACAATGAGCAGTTCTTC. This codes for CASSQDSGSSYNEQFF.